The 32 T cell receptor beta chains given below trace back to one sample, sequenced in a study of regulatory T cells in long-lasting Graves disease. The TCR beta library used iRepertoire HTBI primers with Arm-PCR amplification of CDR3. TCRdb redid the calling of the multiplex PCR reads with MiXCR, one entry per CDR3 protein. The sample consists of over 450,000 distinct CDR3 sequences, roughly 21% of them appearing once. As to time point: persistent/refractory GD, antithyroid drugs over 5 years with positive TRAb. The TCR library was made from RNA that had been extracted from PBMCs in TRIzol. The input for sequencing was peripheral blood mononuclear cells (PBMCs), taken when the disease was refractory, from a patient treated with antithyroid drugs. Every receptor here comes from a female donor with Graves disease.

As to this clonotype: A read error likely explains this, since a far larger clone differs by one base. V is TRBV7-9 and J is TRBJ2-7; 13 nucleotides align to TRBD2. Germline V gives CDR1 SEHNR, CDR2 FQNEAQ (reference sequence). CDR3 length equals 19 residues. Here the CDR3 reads CASGLAGLAGVLEVYEQYF. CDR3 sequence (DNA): TGTGCCAGCGGCTTAGCCGGACTAGCGGGAGTTCTGGAGGTCTACGAGCAGTACTTC.

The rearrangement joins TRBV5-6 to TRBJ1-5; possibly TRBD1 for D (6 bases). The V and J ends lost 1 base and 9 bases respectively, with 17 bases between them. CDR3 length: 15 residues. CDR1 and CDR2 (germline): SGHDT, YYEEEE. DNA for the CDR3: TGTGCCAGCAGCTTGACCGGGACACGGGAAGGGCCCCAGCATTTT. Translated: CASSLTGTREGPQHF.

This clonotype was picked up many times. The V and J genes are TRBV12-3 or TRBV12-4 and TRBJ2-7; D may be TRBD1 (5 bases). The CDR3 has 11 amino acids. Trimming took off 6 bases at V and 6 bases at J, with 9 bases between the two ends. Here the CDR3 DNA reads TGTGCCAGCAGCCGGACACTCGAGCAGTACTTC. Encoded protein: CASSRTLEQYF.

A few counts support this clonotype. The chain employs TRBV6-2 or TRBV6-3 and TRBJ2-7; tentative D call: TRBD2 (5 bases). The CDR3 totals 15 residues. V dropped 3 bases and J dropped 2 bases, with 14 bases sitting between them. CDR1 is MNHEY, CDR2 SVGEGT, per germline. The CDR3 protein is CASSYFTGGAYEQYF. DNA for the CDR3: TGTGCCAGCAGTTATTTTACCGGAGGAGCCTACGAGCAGTACTTC.

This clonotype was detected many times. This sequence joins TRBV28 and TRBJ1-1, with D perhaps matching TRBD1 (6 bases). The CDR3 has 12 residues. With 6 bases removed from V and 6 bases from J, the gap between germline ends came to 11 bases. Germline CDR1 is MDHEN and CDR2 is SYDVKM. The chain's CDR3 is CASSTGYSEAFF. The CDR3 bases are TGTGCCAGCAGCACAGGGTATTCTGAAGCTTTCTTT.

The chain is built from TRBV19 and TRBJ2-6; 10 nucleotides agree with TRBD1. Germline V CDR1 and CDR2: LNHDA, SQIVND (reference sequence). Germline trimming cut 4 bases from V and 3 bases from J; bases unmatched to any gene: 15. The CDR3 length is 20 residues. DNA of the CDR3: TGTGCCAGTAGTACACCAAAACACGGGACAGGGGTCCTTGGGGCCAACGTCCTGACTTTC. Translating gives CASSTPKHGTGVLGANVLTF.

The CDR3 is CASSFRGGATTNYGYTF. The CDR3 coding sequence is TGTGCCAGCAGCTTCCGAGGGGGGGCTACGACTAACTATGGCTACACCTTC. The genes are TRBV7-2 and TRBJ1-2; TRBD1 might be the D (6 bases). Between the trimmed V and J ends, which lost 3 bases and 0 bases, there was a span of 17 bases. In germline, CDR1 is SGHTA, CDR2 FQGNSA. The CDR3 is made up of 17 amino acids.

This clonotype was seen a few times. In DNA, the CDR3 is TGCGCCAGCAGCGCGGACAATCGCGAGCAGTACTTC. It specifies CASSADNREQYF. J is TRBJ2-7 and V is TRBV5-1, with D perhaps TRBD1 (5 bases). The CDR3 extends over 12 amino acids. V was trimmed by 4 bases and J by 6 bases, leaving 11 bases between them. Germline assignment: CDR1 SGHRS and CDR2 YFSETQ.

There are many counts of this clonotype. The CDR3 region is CASSFPRGVGYTF. CDR3 bases: TGTGCCAGCAGCTTTCCTAGGGGCGTAGGCTACACCTTC. The genes are TRBV27 and TRBJ1-2, with TRBD1 as a possible D gene (5 bases). The CDR3 length is 13 residues. Germline assignment: CDR1 MNHEY and CDR2 SMNVEV (reference sequence). The V gene lost 6 bases and the J gene lost 8 bases, with 16 bases spanning the gap.

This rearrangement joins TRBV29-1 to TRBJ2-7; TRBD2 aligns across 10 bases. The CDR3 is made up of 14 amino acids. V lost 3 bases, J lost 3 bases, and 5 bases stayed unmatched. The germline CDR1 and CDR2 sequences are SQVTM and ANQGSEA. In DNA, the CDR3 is TGCAGCGTTGAGGGGCTAGCGGGAGACTACGAGCAGTACTTC. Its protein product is CSVEGLAGDYEQYF.

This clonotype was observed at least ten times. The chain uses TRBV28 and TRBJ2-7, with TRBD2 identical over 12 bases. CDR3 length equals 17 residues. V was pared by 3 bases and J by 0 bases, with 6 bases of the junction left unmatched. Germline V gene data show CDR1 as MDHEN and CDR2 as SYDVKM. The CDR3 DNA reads TGTGCCAGCAGTTTTTGGCTAGCGGGAGGGAGCTCCTACGAGCAGTACTTC. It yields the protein CASSFWLAGGSSYEQYF.

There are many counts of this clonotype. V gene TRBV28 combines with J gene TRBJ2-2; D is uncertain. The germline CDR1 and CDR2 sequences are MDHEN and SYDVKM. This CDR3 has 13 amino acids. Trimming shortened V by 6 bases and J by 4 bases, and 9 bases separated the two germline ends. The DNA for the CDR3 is TGTGCCAGCAGGCCGCTCCGCACCGGGGAGCTGTTTTTT. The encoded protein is CASRPLRTGELFF.

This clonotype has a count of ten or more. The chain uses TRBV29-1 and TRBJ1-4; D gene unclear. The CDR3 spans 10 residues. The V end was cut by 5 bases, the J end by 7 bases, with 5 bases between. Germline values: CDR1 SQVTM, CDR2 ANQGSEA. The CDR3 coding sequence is TGCAGCGTTCGGGGTGAAAAACTGTTTTTT. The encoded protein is CSVRGEKLFF.

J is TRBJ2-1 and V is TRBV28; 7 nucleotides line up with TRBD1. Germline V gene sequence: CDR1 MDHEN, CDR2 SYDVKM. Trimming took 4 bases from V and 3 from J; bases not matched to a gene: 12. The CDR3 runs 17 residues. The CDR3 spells CASSSLTGFKDYNEQFF. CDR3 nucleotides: TGTGCCAGCAGTTCCTTGACAGGGTTTAAGGACTACAATGAGCAGTTCTTC.

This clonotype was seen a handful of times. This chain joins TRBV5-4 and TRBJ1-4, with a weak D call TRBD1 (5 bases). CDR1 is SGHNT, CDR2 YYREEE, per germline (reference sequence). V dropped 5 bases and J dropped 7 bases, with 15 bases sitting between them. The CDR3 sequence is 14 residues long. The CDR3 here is CASSSTGTGEKLFF. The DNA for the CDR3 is TGTGCCAGCAGTTCTACCGGGACTGGTGAAAAACTGTTTTTT.

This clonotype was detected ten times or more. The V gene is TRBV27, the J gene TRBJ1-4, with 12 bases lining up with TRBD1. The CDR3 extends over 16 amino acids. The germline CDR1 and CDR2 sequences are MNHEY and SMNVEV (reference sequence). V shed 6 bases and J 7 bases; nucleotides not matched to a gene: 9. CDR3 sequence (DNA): TGTGCCAGCAGGTCGGGACAGGGGGCAGTGAGTGAAAAACTGTTTTTT. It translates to CASRSGQGAVSEKLFF.

This CDR3 is CSVEYGDRVHEQYF. The CDR3 DNA is TGCAGCGTTGAATATGGAGACAGGGTCCACGAGCAGTACTTC. This chain uses TRBV29-1 with TRBJ2-7; TRBD1 matches 7 bases. After removal of 2 bases from V and 5 bases from J, the junction contained 9 bases not matched to a gene. There are 14 residues in the CDR3. The germline CDR1 and CDR2 sequences are SQVTM and ANQGSEA.

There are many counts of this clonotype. CDR3: CASSWGQRETQYF. In nucleotides, the CDR3 is TGTGCCAGCAGTTGGGGACAGAGAGAGACCCAGTACTTC. This chain uses TRBV6-5 with TRBJ2-5, with 7 bases lining up with TRBD1. V shed 4 bases, J shed 4 bases, and the junction held 3 bases outside the gene matches. The CDR3 totals 13 residues. Germline V CDR1 and CDR2: MNHEY, SVGAGI.

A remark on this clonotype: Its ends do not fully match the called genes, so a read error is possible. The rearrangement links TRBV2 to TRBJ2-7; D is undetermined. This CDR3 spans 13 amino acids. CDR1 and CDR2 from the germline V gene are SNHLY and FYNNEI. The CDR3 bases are TGTACCAGCAGTGTATGGGGTTCCTACGAGCAGTACTTC. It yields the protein CTSSVWGSYEQYF.

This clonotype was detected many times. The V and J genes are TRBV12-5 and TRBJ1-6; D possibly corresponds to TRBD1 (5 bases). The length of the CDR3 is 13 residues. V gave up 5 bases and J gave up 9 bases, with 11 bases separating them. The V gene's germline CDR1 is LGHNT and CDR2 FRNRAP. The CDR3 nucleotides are TGTGCTAGTGGTGAGACAGTTGGTTCACCCCTCCACTTT. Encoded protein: CASGETVGSPLHF.

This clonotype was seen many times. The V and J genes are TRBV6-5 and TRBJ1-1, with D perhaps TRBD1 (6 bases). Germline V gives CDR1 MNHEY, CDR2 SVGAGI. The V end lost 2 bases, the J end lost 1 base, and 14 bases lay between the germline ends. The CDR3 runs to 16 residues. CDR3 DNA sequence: TGTGCCAGCAGTTACACCTCGGGACAAGCGAACACTGAAGCTTTCTTT. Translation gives CASSYTSGQANTEAFF.

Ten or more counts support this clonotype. The CDR3 reads CASITYGSSEQYF. The CDR3, as DNA: TGTGCCAGCATCACCTACGGGTCGAGCGAGCAGTACTTC. The V gene is TRBV28, the J gene TRBJ2-7, with no clear D. CDR3 length equals 13 residues. Trimming stripped 7 bases from V and 6 bases from J, with 16 bases between. CDR1 and CDR2 from the germline V gene are MDHEN and SYDVKM.

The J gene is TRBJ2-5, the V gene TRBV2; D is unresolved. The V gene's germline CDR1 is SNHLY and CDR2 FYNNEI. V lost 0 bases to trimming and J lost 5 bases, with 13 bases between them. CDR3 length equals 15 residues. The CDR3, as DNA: TGTGCCAGCAGTGAAGCGCCCGCCCCCGGGGAGACCCAGTACTTC. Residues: CASSEAPAPGETQYF.

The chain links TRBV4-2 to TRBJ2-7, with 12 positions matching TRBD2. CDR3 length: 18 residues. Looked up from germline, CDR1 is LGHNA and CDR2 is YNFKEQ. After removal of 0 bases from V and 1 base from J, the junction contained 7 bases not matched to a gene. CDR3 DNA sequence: TGTGCCAGCAGCCAAGATTTGGCTAGCGGGGGGGGTTCCTACGAGCAGTACTTC. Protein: CASSQDLASGGGSYEQYF.

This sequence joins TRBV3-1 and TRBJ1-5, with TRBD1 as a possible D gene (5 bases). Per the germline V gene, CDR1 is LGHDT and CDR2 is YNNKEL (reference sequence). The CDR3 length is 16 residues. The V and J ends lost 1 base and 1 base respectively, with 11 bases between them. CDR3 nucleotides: TGTGCCAGCAGCCAAGCGGGACTTGGGAGCAATCAGCCCCAGCATTTT. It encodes CASSQAGLGSNQPQHF.

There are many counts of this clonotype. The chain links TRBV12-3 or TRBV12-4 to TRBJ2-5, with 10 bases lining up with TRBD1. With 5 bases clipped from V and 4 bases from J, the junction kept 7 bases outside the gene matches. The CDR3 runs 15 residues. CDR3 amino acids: CASSPGDRGGETQYF. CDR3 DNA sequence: TGTGCCAGCAGTCCCGGGGACAGGGGAGGAGAGACCCAGTACTTC.

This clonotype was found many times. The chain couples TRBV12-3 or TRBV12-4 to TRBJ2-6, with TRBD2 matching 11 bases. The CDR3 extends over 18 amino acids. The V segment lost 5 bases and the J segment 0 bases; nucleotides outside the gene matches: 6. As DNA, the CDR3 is TGTGCCAGCAGTAGGAGTAGCGGGAGGGTCTCTGGGGCCAACGTCCTGACTTTC. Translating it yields CASSRSSGRVSGANVLTF.

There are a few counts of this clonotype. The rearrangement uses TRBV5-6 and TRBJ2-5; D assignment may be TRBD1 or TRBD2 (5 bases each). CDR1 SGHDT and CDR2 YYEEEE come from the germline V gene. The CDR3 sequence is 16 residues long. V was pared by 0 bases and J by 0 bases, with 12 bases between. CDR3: CASSLEAGADQETQYF. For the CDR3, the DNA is TGTGCCAGCAGCTTGGAGGCCGGGGCTGACCAAGAGACCCAGTACTTC.

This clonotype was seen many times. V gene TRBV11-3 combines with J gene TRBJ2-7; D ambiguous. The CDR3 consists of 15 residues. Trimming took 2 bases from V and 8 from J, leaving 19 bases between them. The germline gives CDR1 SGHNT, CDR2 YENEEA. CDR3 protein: CASSLFLRYFVKQYF. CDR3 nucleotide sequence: TGTGCCAGCAGCTTATTCCTGCGGTATTTCGTAAAGCAGTACTTC.

The chain's CDR3 is CASSLLRDGGELFF. The CDR3 coding sequence is TGCGCCAGCAGCTTGTTAAGGGATGGCGGGGAGCTGTTTTTT. The chain is built from TRBV5-1 and TRBJ2-2; the D is unclear. CDR1 is SGHRS, CDR2 YFSETQ, per germline. The CDR3 contains 14 residues. V was trimmed by 1 base and J by 7 bases, leaving 11 bases between them.

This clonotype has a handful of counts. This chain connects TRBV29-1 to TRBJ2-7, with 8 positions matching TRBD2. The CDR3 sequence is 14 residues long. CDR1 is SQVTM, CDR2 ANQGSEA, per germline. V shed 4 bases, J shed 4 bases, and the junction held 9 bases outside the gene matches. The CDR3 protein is CSVAASGLGYEQYF. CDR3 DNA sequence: TGCAGCGTTGCAGCCTCGGGACTAGGGTACGAGCAGTACTTC.

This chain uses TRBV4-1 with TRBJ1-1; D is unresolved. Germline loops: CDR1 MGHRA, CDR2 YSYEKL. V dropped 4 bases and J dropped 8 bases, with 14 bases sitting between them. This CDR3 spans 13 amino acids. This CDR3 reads CASSPTLLVEAFF. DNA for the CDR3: TGCGCCAGCAGCCCCACGCTGCTGGTGGAAGCTTTCTTT.